This T cell receptor beta chain derives from a study of T cell changes during pregnancy in multiple sclerosis. Some clones are missing from TCRdb's copy, which holds only in-frame ones; the method was immunoSEQ multiplex PCR. This table has more than 80,000 clones, roughly nine tenths appearing once. This specimen consisted of peripheral blood, obtained in the first trimester of pregnancy. The clonotype was recovered from a female donor with multiple sclerosis, enrolled in a pregnancy study.

The CDR3 DNA is TGTGCCAGTAGTATAGGACAAAACTCCTACAATGAGCAGTTCTTC. It encodes CASSIGQNSYNEQFF. The chain has TRBV19 and TRBJ2-1; unclear D gene. V lost 1 base to trimming and J lost 0 bases, with 7 bases between them. CDR1 and CDR2 from the germline V gene are LNHDA and SQIVND (reference sequence). The CDR3 is 15 amino acids.